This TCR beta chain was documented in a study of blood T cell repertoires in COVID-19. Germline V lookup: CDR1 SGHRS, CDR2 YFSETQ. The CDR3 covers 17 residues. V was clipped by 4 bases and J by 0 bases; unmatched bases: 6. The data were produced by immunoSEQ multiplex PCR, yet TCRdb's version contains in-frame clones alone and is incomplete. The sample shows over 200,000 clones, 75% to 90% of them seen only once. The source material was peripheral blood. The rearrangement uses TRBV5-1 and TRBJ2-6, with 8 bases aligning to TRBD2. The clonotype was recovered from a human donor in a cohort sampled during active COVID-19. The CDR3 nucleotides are TGCGCCAGCAGCGTACTAGCGGAGGGCTCTGGGGCCAACGTCCTGACTTTC. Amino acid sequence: CASSVLAEGSGANVLTF. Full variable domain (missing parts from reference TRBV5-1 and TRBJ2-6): KAGVTQTPRYLIKTRGQQVTLSCSPISGHRSVSWYQQTPGQGLQFLFEYFSETQRNKGNFPGRFSGRQFSNSRSEMNVSTLELGDSALYLCASSVLAEGSGANVLTFGAGSRLTVL.